This T cell receptor (beta chain) was found in a study of blood T cell repertoires in COVID-19. Study summary: Acute-phase and convalescent COVID-19 samples originated in the United States, Italy and Spain.

Original analysis: Researchers report that nucleated cell counts were estimated from reference gene primer amplification. Sequencing used immunoSEQ multiplex PCR; TCRdb keeps in-frame clones, though not all of them. V and J calls plus clone size are reproduced from that table; the DNA served to infer D and trimming. The sample lists 200,000 to 250,000 clones, more than 80% occurring once. Deletions cut 0 bases from V and 8 bases from J, with 10 bases between. This CDR3 contains 13 residues. CDR1 and CDR2 (germline): LNHNV, YYDKDF (reference sequence). Categorization into cohorts depended on clinical history that participants reported.

The specimen was PBMCs or T cells enriched from blood (not recorded which). This TCR came from a woman between 40 and 50 years old with acute COVID-19. The chain combines TRBV15 with TRBJ1-2, with D maybe TRBD1 (6 bases). CDR3 residues: CATSRDTGTGYTF. The CDR3 DNA reads as TGTGCCACCAGCAGAGACACAGGGACGGGCTACACCTTC.